A selection of T cell receptor beta chains follows, all from one sample in a study of blood T cell repertoires in COVID-19. Generated by immunoSEQ multiplex PCR, the TCRdb table keeps only in-frame clones and is missing some. The top ten hold around 4.4% of the sample, which has around 300,000 clones, nearly 90% seen once. Input material: PBMCs or T cells enriched from blood (not recorded which). The receptors shown here come from a woman under 30 with acute COVID-19. Each CDR3 is given with its conserved first and last residue. Each record gives: CDR3 length, V gene, J gene, CDR3 protein.

CDR3 length: 12; V gene: TRBV3-1/TRBV3-2; J gene: TRBJ2-7; CDR3 protein: CASSQDYYEQYF
CDR3 length: 16; V gene: TRBV9; J gene: TRBJ2-7; CDR3 protein: CASSVGGYAAGNEQYF
CDR3 length: 14; V gene: TRBV25-1; J gene: TRBJ2-7; CDR3 protein: CASSERHPLAGQYF
CDR3 length: 15; V gene: TRBV19; J gene: TRBJ1-2; CDR3 protein: CASTRGGGALYGYTF
CDR3 length: 15; V gene: TRBV7-2; J gene: TRBJ1-2; CDR3 protein: CASTRGDRALYGYTF
CDR3 length: 14; V gene: TRBV6-5; J gene: TRBJ1-1; CDR3 protein: CASSTGGLNTEAFF
CDR3 length: 16; V gene: TRBV27; J gene: TRBJ1-6; CDR3 protein: CASSLAQGSYNSPLHF
CDR3 length: 15; V gene: TRBV28; J gene: TRBJ2-7; CDR3 protein: CASSQGQGAPYEQYF
CDR3 length: 13; V gene: TRBV19; J gene: TRBJ2-7; CDR3 protein: CASGDNIRREQYF
CDR3 length: 16; V gene: TRBV5-1; J gene: TRBJ2-6; CDR3 protein: CASSSDRAAGANVLTF